The 17 T cell receptor beta chains below were found in one sample sequenced in a study of cytomegalovirus exposure and HLA in healthy donors. The PCR made use of 60 Vbeta and 13 Jbeta primers. The protocol was immunoSEQ multiplex PCR, while the TCRdb copy is restricted to in-frame clones and leaves out a portion. The table lists around 60,000 clones, around 72% of them singletons. The sample taken for sequencing was PBMCs. Receptor source: a man aged 50-60 years in good health and CMV-seropositive.

The chain employs TRBV28 and TRBJ2-5; 7 nucleotides agree with TRBD2. The CDR3 runs to 15 residues. The germline V gene has CDR1 MDHEN and CDR2 SYDVKM. The V segment lost 4 bases and the J segment 3 bases; nucleotides outside the gene matches: 8. The CDR3 bases are TGTGCCAGCAGTTCTGCGGGAGACGGAGAAGAGACCCAGTACTTC. Amino acid sequence: CASSSAGDGEETQYF.

The genes are TRBV2 and TRBJ1-5, with D unresolved. Between the trimmed V and J ends, which lost 6 bases and 5 bases, there was a span of 20 bases. Germline loops: CDR1 SNHLY, CDR2 FYNNEI. This CDR3 comprises 16 residues. The DNA of the CDR3 is TGTGCCAGCAGGTTCCGAACGCAGTTGGGCGATCAGCCCCAGCATTTT. Protein product: CASRFRTQLGDQPQHF.

The chain combines TRBV28 with TRBJ2-4; 8 bases fit TRBD2. The CDR3 loop spans 17 amino acids. Germline CDR1 MDHEN, CDR2 SYDVKM. The junction had 6 bases not matched to a gene; V was cut back by 2 bases and J by 0 bases. The CDR3 DNA is TGTGCCAGCAGTTTAGTAGCGGGGACTCTAGCCAAAAACATTCAGTACTTC. Its translation: CASSLVAGTLAKNIQYF. Full variable domain (missing parts from reference TRBV28 and TRBJ2-4): DVKVTQSSRYLVKRTGEKVFLECVQDMDHENMFWYRQDPGLGLRLIYFSYDVKMKEKGDIPEGYSVSREKKERFSLILESASTNQTSMYLCASSLVAGTLAKNIQYFGAGTRLSVL.

V is TRBV9 and J is TRBJ2-3; 7 bases match TRBD2. Trimming removed 0 bases from V and 1 base from J; junction bases left unmatched: 5. CDR3 length: 16 amino acids. Germline V lookup: CDR1 SGDLS, CDR2 YYNGEE. CDR3 amino acids: CASSVDAGEGTDTQYF. CDR3 nucleotides: TGTGCCAGCAGCGTAGACGCGGGAGAGGGCACAGATACGCAGTATTTT.

In this sample, this clone turned up a few times. The chain has TRBV18 and TRBJ2-5; D call uncertain. In germline, CDR1 is KGHSH, CDR2 LQKENI. This CDR3 has 14 residues. The V gene lost 3 bases and the J gene lost 1 base, with 9 bases spanning the gap. This chain's CDR3 is CASSPSRVQETQYF. CDR3 DNA sequence: TGTGCCAGCTCACCGTCCCGGGTCCAAGAGACCCAGTACTTC.

The J gene is TRBJ2-3, the V gene TRBV13; the match to TRBD2 covers 11 bases. Germline V CDR1 and CDR2: PRHDT, FYEKMQ (reference sequence). Trimming cost V 2 bases and J 2 bases; bases outside gene matches: 3. The CDR3 has 16 amino acids. CDR3 nucleotide sequence: TGTGCCAGCAGCTTAAGACTAGCGGGGTTCACAGATACGCAGTATTTT. Encoded protein: CASSLRLAGFTDTQYF.

This clone was counted only a few times. This chain links TRBV9 with TRBJ1-1, with D tentatively TRBD1 (6 bases). The CDR3 has 16 amino acids. Trimming left V 3 bases short and J 0 bases short, with 15 bases between. Germline V gives CDR1 SGDLS, CDR2 YYNGEE. CDR3 sequence (DNA): TGTGCCAGCAGCGCTCCACCGACAGGCTTGAACACTGAAGCTTTCTTT. Amino acids: CASSAPPTGLNTEAFF.

The V and J genes are TRBV27 and TRBJ2-7; 8 nucleotides match TRBD2. J lost 3 bases, V lost 3 bases, and 7 bases had no gene match. CDR3 length equals 15 residues. The germline CDR1 and CDR2 sequences are MNHEY and SMNVEV (reference sequence). The CDR3 nucleotides are TGTGCCAGCAGTTTGTTTGGGACTAGGGGCTACGAGCAGTACTTC. As protein: CASSLFGTRGYEQYF.

The rearrangement joins TRBV7-9 to TRBJ1-4; D gene unclear. Trimming cost V 7 bases and J 8 bases, with 20 bases left between them. The CDR3 totals 15 residues. Germline CDR1 is SEHNR and CDR2 is FQNEAQ (reference sequence). The CDR3 DNA is TGTGCCAGCACCCCCCTGGCGGGTTTAGGGGAAAAACTGTTTTTT. It translates to CASTPLAGLGEKLFF. The entire variable domain, with the rest obtained from reference TRBV7-9 and TRBJ1-4, is as follows: DTGVSQNPRHKITKRGQNVTFRCDPISEHNRLYWYRQTLGQGPEFLTYFQNEAQLEKSRLLSDRFSAERPKGSFSTLEIQRTEQGDSAMYLCASTPLAGLGEKLFFGSGTQLSVL.

A single count supports this clone. The chain employs TRBV2 and TRBJ2-7, with 7 positions matching TRBD1. J was trimmed by 1 base and V by 9 bases; bases with no gene match: 6. This CDR3 comprises 13 residues. The germline CDR1 and CDR2 sequences are SNHLY and FYNNEI. The CDR3 sequence: CASLPGQSYEQYF. The CDR3, as DNA: TGTGCCAGTCTTCCGGGACAGTCCTACGAGCAGTACTTC.

In this sample, this clone turned up a few times. A junction end diverges from the germline sequence, so it may reflect a read error. The V gene is TRBV7-7, the J gene TRBJ2-5; 9 bases fit TRBD2. This CDR3 region has 15 residues. Germline V CDR1 and CDR2: SSHAT, FNYEAQ (reference sequence). The CDR3 nucleotides are TGTGCTAGCAGCTTAGGCGGGGGGGCAAAGGAGACCCAGTACTTC. Encoded protein: CASSLGGGAKETQYF.

As to this clone: At one of its ends the junction is not consistent with the germline gene, which may arise from a read error. Other DNA variants within this sample encode the same CDR3. This chain connects TRBV30 to TRBJ1-6; 9 bases map to TRBD1. Germline V gene sequence: CDR1 GTSNPN, CDR2 SVGIG (reference sequence). The CDR3 runs 13 residues. The CDR3 is CAIIGTGNSPLHF. The CDR3 bases are TGTGCGATAATCGGGACAGGGAATTCCCCCCTCCACTTT. Variable domain in full (rest from reference TRBV30 and TRBJ1-6): SQTIHQWPATLVQPVGSPLSLECTVEGTSNPNLYWYRQAAGRGLQLLFYSVGIGQISSEVPQNLSASRPQDRQFILSSKKLLLSDSGFYLCAIIGTGNSPLHFGNGTRLTVT.

This chain joins TRBV28 and TRBJ1-2; TRBD1 aligns across 7 bases. V gave up 5 bases and J gave up 5 bases; unmatched junction bases: 2. The CDR3 totals 12 residues. Germline CDR1 and CDR2: MDHEN and SYDVKM. CDR3 sequence (DNA): TGTGCCAGCAGTATGACAGGGTATGGCTACACCTTC. Translated: CASSMTGYGYTF.

The J gene is TRBJ1-1, the V gene TRBV30; D remains unclear. The CDR3 contains 12 residues. CDR1 is GTSNPN, CDR2 SVGIG, per germline (reference sequence). V dropped 0 bases and J dropped 5 bases, with 7 bases sitting between them. CDR3 in DNA: TGTGCCTGGAGTGTTATCCTGACTGAAGCTTTCTTT. As protein: CAWSVILTEAFF.

V and J are TRBV6-5 and TRBJ1-1; 7 nucleotides line up with TRBD1. The CDR3 totals 12 residues. The J segment lost 10 bases and the V segment lost 6 bases, leaving 8 bases of the junction unmatched. Germline assignment: CDR1 MNHEY and CDR2 SVGAGI. CDR3 nucleotide sequence: TGTGCCAGCAGCGATGACAGGGAGAGAGCTTTCTTT. Translation: CASSDDRERAFF.

The chain uses TRBV11-1 and TRBJ2-2, with 9 bases that match TRBD1. CDR3 length equals 14 residues. The V segment lost 7 bases and the J segment 6 bases; nucleotides outside the gene matches: 6. Germline CDR1 is SGHAT and CDR2 is FQDESV (reference sequence). The CDR3 DNA is TGTGCCAGCACCTTCGGGACAGGGTCCGGGGAGCTGTTTTTT. Translation gives CASTFGTGSGELFF.

The rearrangement uses TRBV4-3 and TRBJ2-5, with a weak D call TRBD2 (5 bases). V lost 0 bases and J lost 5, with 10 bases in between. The CDR3 has 14 amino acids. Germline CDR1 reads LGHNA; CDR2 reads YSLEER. The CDR3 nucleotides are TGCGCCAGCAGCCAAGAATCGGGGATGGAGACCCAGTACTTC. Amino acid sequence: CASSQESGMETQYF.